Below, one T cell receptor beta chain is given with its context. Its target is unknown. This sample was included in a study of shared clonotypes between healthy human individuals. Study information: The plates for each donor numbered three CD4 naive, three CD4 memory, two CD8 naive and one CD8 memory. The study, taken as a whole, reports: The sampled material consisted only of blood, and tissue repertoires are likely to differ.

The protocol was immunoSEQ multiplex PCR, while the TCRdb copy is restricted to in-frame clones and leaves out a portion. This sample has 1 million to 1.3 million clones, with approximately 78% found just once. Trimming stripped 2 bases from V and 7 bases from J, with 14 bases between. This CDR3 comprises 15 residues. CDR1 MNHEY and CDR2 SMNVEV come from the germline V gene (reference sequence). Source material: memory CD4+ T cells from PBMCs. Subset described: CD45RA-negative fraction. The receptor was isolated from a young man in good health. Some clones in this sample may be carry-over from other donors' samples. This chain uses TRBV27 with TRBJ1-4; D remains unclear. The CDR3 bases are TGTGCCAGCAGTTTACGCTCAGGTGGGGTTGAAAAACTGTTTTTT. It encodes CASSLRSGGVEKLFF.